The text below deals with one T cell receptor beta chain. The antigen is unknown. This entry comes from a study of cytomegalovirus exposure and HLA in healthy donors. A multiplex PCR was run with 60 Vbeta primers and 13 Jbeta primers. The protocol was immunoSEQ multiplex PCR, while the TCRdb copy is restricted to in-frame clones and leaves out a portion. Seen here are roughly 100,000 clones, roughly 80% observed once, and the top ten hold approximately 1.5%. Study results and limitations: About 87% or about 30% of the time was how often most TCR beta V segments were productive, according to an earlier analysis.

V was clipped by 6 bases and J by 3 bases, with 12 bases between them. The CDR3 spans 13 residues. Germline CDR1 reads SGHTA; CDR2 reads FQGNSA. Sequencing was done on a sample of PBMCs. This sequence joins TRBV7-2 and TRBJ2-7, with a tentative D call TRBD2 (6 bases). This TCR derives from a woman in her thirties or forties in good health and CMV-seronegative. The CDR3 sequence: CASRYLASYEQYF. CDR3 DNA sequence: TGTGCCAGCAGATACCTAGCGAGCTACGAGCAGTACTTC.